These 22 T cell receptor beta chains came from one sample sequenced in a study of cytomegalovirus exposure and HLA in healthy donors. 60 Vbeta and 13 Jbeta primers were used in PCR. Using immunoSEQ multiplex PCR, the repertoire was profiled, and TCRdb retains in-frame clones only, with some absent. The table includes about 300,000 clones, 86% detected once. Specimen: PBMCs. These receptors were obtained from a man aged 35-49 years in good health and CMV-seropositive.

The gene calls are TRBV27 and TRBJ1-2; D is undetermined. With 8 bases removed from V and 4 bases from J, the gap between germline ends came to 17 bases. CDR3 size: 14 residues. Germline V gene lookup returns CDR1 MNHEY and CDR2 SMNVEV (reference sequence). The DNA of the CDR3 is TGTGCCAGCCGCTCGACCGGGCGGGGCTATGGCTACACCTTC. It yields the protein CASRSTGRGYGYTF.

V is TRBV6-5 and J is TRBJ2-7, with TRBD1 matching over 10 bases. Germline V gives CDR1 MNHEY, CDR2 SVGAGI. The J segment lost 3 bases and the V segment lost 7 bases, leaving 9 bases of the junction unmatched. The CDR3 has 15 amino acids. CDR3 nucleotides: TGTGCCAGCACCTCGGAGGGACAGGGGAGCTACGAGCAGTACTTC. This codes for CASTSEGQGSYEQYF.

The chain has TRBV7-8 and TRBJ2-2, with a tentative D call TRBD2 (5 bases). V lost 7 bases, J lost 5 bases, and 23 bases lay in between. Looked up from germline, CDR1 is SGHVS and CDR2 is FQNEAQ. The CDR3 is made up of 17 amino acids. The CDR3 DNA sequence: TGTGCCAGCACCCTAATACTACCTGGACTCAGTACCGGGGAGCTGTTTTTT. It yields the protein CASTLILPGLSTGELFF.

J is TRBJ2-1 and V is TRBV7-9; TRBD2 matches 9 bases. Germline V lookup: CDR1 SEHNR, CDR2 FQNEAQ (reference sequence). The V and J ends lost 8 bases and 4 bases, in that order; junction bases with no gene match: 9. The CDR3 has 15 amino acids. The DNA of the CDR3 is TGTGCCAGCTTACAAATAGCGGGAGCATACAATGAGCAGTTCTTC. Its protein is CASLQIAGAYNEQFF.

The chain couples TRBV10-2 to TRBJ2-3; 7 bases are shared with TRBD1. The ends lost 6 bases at V and 2 bases at J; junction bases unmatched: 5. The CDR3 is made up of 14 amino acids. CDR1 is WSHSY, CDR2 SAAADI, per germline. Written as DNA, the CDR3 is TGCGCCAGCAGGACAGGGCCCCCCACAGATACGCAGTATTTT. This encodes CASRTGPPTDTQYF.

The chain uses TRBV25-1 and TRBJ1-1; 7 bases are a match to TRBD1. The ends lost 5 bases at V and 2 bases at J; junction bases unmatched: 8. Germline V gene lookup returns CDR1 MGHDK and CDR2 SYGVNS. The CDR3 runs 15 residues. CDR3 in amino acids: CASSPRDSLNTEAFF. CDR3 DNA: TGTGCCAGCAGTCCTCGGGACAGCCTCAACACTGAAGCTTTCTTT. The variable domain in full, with the rest retrieved from reference TRBV25-1 and TRBJ1-1, is EADIYQTPRYLVIGTGKKITLECSQTMGHDKMYWYQQDPGMELHLIHYSYGVNSTEKGDLSSESTVSRIRTEHFPLTLESARPSHTSQYLCASSPRDSLNTEAFFGQGTRLTVV.

The rearrangement links TRBV28 to TRBJ1-2, with 9 bases lining up with TRBD1. The J segment lost 4 bases and the V segment lost 3 bases, leaving 9 bases of the junction unmatched. Germline V gene lookup returns CDR1 MDHEN and CDR2 SYDVKM. The length of the CDR3 is 16 residues. The CDR3 coding sequence is TGTGCCAGCAGTTTGTTGAACAGGGGGCGAGGCTATGGCTACACCTTC. Its protein product is CASSLLNRGRGYGYTF.

The V call is TRBV4-1, the J call TRBJ2-7; a weak D match, TRBD2 (6 bases). V was pared by 2 bases and J by 2 bases, with 13 bases between. CDR1 and CDR2 from the germline V gene are MGHRA and YSYEKL. The CDR3 runs 15 residues. CDR3 sequence (DNA): TGCGCCAGCAGCCAACAGAGCCCGGGGGCCTACGAGCAGTACTTC. It codes for CASSQQSPGAYEQYF.

V and J are TRBV5-4 and TRBJ1-1, with TRBD1 matching 8 bases. CDR1 and CDR2 from the germline V gene are SGHNT and YYREEE (reference sequence). V lost 0 bases, J lost 7 bases, and 5 bases stayed unmatched. The CDR3 is made up of 14 amino acids. The CDR3 sequence is CASSLGFGTGEAFF. CDR3 sequence (DNA): TGTGCCAGCAGCTTGGGGTTCGGGACAGGTGAAGCTTTCTTT.

CDR3 region: CSAQTYEQYF. CDR3 nucleotide sequence: TGCAGTGCACAGACCTACGAGCAGTACTTC. V and J are TRBV20-1 and TRBJ2-7, with D unresolved. Trimming stripped 6 bases from V and 2 bases from J, with 5 bases between. The CDR3 covers 10 residues. Germline V lookup: CDR1 DFQATT, CDR2 SNEGSKA (reference sequence).

This sequence joins TRBV7-8 and TRBJ2-3; 8 bases are shared with TRBD2. The CDR3 runs to 14 residues. The J segment lost 8 bases and the V segment lost 4 bases, leaving 8 bases of the junction unmatched. Germline V CDR1 and CDR2: SGHVS, FQNEAQ. CDR3: CASSSTGGRPTQYF. The CDR3 DNA follows: TGTGCCAGCAGCTCGACGGGGGGGCGTCCTACGCAGTATTTT.

This sequence joins TRBV5-4 and TRBJ2-2; D not resolved. The V end lost 5 bases, the J end lost 4 bases, and 15 bases lay between the germline ends. Germline lookup yields CDR1 SGHNT and CDR2 YYREEE (reference sequence). The CDR3 is 15 amino acids. CDR3 region: CASSSFTPSTGELFF. CDR3 sequence (DNA): TGTGCCAGCAGTTCTTTCACTCCCTCCACCGGGGAGCTGTTTTTT.

The rearrangement uses TRBV19 and TRBJ1-5; TRBD1 is a possible D gene (5 bases). The germline CDR1 and CDR2 sequences are LNHDA and SQIVND (reference sequence). The V end was cut by 3 bases, the J end by 5 bases, with 14 bases between. The CDR3 is 15 residues long. The CDR3 DNA reads TGTGCCAGTAGTATGGGGGAGGGACGGGATCAGCCCCAGCATTTT. Translation: CASSMGEGRDQPQHF. The entire variable domain, with the rest obtained from reference TRBV19 and TRBJ1-5, is as follows: DGGITQSPKYLFRKEGQNVTLSCEQNLNHDAMYWYRQDPGQGLRLIYYSQIVNDFQKGDIAEGYSVSREKKESFPLTVTSAQKNPTAFYLCASSMGEGRDQPQHFGDGTRLSIL.

The chain carries TRBV7-2 and TRBJ2-3; maybe TRBD1 (5 bases). V was trimmed by 4 bases and J by 9 bases, leaving 17 bases between them. Germline values: CDR1 SGHTA, CDR2 FQGNSA. The CDR3 loop spans 14 amino acids. CDR3: CASSSTPGYRTQYF. The CDR3 coding sequence is TGTGCCAGCAGCTCAACGCCAGGGTACCGCACGCAGTATTTT. Looking up the rest from reference TRBV7-2 and TRBJ2-3 gives the full variable domain: GAGVSQSPSNKVTEKGKDVELRCDPISGHTALYWYRQSLGQGLEFLIYFQGNSAPDKSGLPSDRFSAERTGGSVSTLTIQRTQQEDSAVYLCASSSTPGYRTQYFGPGTRLTVL.

Regarding this clone: The junction does not match germline at one end; this may be a read error. The chain uses TRBV2 and TRBJ2-3, with 11 bases matching TRBD2. Germline V gene sequence: CDR1 SNHLY, CDR2 FYNNEI. This CDR3 comprises 14 residues. The CDR3, as DNA: TGTGCCGGCAGACTAGCGGGGTACACAGATACGCAGTATTTT. It yields the protein CAGRLAGYTDTQYF.

The chain uses TRBV5-1 and TRBJ2-1; 14 bases match TRBD2. The CDR3 sequence is 18 residues long. Trimming removed 0 bases from V and 8 bases from J; junction bases left unmatched: 10. Germline V gene lookup returns CDR1 SGHRS and CDR2 YFSETQ. As DNA, the CDR3 is TGCGCCAGCAGCTTGGCGGGACTAGCGGGAGCAGTCGGGGATGAGCAGTTCTTC. Amino acid sequence: CASSLAGLAGAVGDEQFF.

The chain couples TRBV6-6 to TRBJ1-3; a possible D gene is TRBD1 (5 bases). V was trimmed by 4 bases and J by 0 bases, leaving 10 bases between them. CDR1 MNHNY and CDR2 SVGAGI come from the germline V gene (reference sequence). The CDR3 extends over 15 amino acids. The chain's CDR3 is CASSLLDSSGNTIYF. CDR3 nucleotide sequence: TGTGCCAGCAGTTTACTTGACAGCTCTGGAAACACCATATATTTT.

This clone was recorded a few times. The rearrangement uses TRBV28 and TRBJ2-1, with 12 bases fitting TRBD2. With 4 bases clipped from V and 7 bases from J, the junction kept 5 bases outside the gene matches. Germline values: CDR1 MDHEN, CDR2 SYDVKM. The CDR3 length is 15 residues. CDR3 loop: CASSSSGRAGNEQFF. For the CDR3, the DNA is TGTGCCAGCAGTTCTAGCGGGAGGGCCGGGAATGAGCAGTTCTTC. Variable domain in full (rest from reference TRBV28 and TRBJ2-1): DVKVTQSSRYLVKRTGEKVFLECVQDMDHENMFWYRQDPGLGLRLIYFSYDVKMKEKGDIPEGYSVSREKKERFSLILESASTNQTSMYLCASSSSGRAGNEQFFGPGTRLTVL.

This rearrangement joins TRBV5-6 to TRBJ2-7, with 8 bases that match TRBD1. The V gene's germline CDR1 is SGHDT and CDR2 YYEEEE. V shed 1 base and J 3 bases; nucleotides not matched to a gene: 3. CDR3 size: 14 residues. CDR3 nucleotide sequence: TGTGCCAGCAGCTTGACAGGGGGTTACTACGAGCAGTACTTC. Its translation is CASSLTGGYYEQYF.

The chain uses TRBV19 and TRBJ2-1; possible D gene TRBD2, 6 bases. The length of the CDR3 is 13 residues. V was clipped by 4 bases and J by 9 bases, with 13 bases between them. From germline, CDR1 is LNHDA and CDR2 SQIVND (reference sequence). CDR3 sequence: CASSTSVDGEQFF. CDR3 sequence (DNA): TGTGCCAGTAGTACTAGCGTGGACGGTGAGCAGTTCTTC.

The rearrangement uses TRBV11-3 and TRBJ2-3, with 9 nucleotides matching TRBD2. J lost 4 bases, V lost 5 bases, and 10 bases had no gene match. Germline-derived CDR1 and CDR2 are SGHNT and YENEEA. CDR3 length: 16 residues. CDR3 region: CASSNEAAGGPDTQYF. As DNA, the CDR3 is TGTGCCAGCAGCAACGAGGCAGCGGGAGGCCCAGATACGCAGTATTTT.

This clone was picked up a small number of times. The chain employs TRBV28 and TRBJ1-4; no clear D. The CDR3 length is 12 residues. Trimming stripped 6 bases from V and 10 bases from J, with 12 bases between. The V gene's germline CDR1 is MDHEN and CDR2 SYDVKM. CDR3 nucleotide sequence: TGTGCCAGCAGGGCCGACCCGGGAAAACTGTTTTTT. Translating gives CASRADPGKLFF.